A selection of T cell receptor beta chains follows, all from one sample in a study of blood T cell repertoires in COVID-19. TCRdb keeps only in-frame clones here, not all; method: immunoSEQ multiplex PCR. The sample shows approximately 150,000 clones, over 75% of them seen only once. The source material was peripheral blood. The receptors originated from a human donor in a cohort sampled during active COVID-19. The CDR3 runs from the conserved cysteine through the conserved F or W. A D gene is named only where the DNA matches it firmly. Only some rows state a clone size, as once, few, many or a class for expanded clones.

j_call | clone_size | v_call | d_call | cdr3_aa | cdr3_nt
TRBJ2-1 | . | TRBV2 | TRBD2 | CASSEDTGGLREQFF | TGTGCCAGCAGCGAAGATACGGGAGGTCTCAGAGAGCAGTTCTTC
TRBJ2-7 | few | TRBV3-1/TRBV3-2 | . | CASSRGYEQYF | TGTGCCAGCAGCCGCGGCTACGAGCAGTACTTC
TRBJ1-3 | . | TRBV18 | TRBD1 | CASSLSGTDSGNTIYF | TGTGCCAGCTCACTTTCCGGGACAGATTCTGGAAACACCATATATTTT
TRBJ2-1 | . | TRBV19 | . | CASSTRLTEQFF | TGTGCCAGTAGTACAAGACTAACTGAGCAGTTCTTC
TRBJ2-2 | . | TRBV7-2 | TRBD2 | CASSKSGRPTGELFF | TGTGCCAGCAGTAAAAGCGGGAGACCCACCGGGGAGCTGTTTTTT
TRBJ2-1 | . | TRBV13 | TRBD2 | CASSLGRSGRVRNEQFF | TGTGCCAGCAGCTTAGGCAGGAGCGGGAGGGTCCGGAATGAGCAGTTCTTC
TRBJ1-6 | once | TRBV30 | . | CACSLSVSPLHF | TGTGCCTGCTCTTTGTCGGTTTCACCCCTCCACTTT
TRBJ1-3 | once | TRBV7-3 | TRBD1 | CASSPQGTGGNTIYF | TGTGCCAGCAGCCCTCAGGGGACAGGCGGAAACACCATATATTTT
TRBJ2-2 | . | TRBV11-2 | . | CASSFRGGSGNTGELFF | TGTGCCAGCAGCTTTCGAGGTGGGAGTGGGAACACCGGGGAGCTGTTTTTT
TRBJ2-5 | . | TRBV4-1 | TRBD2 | CASSLSSGREKTQYF | TGCGCCAGCAGCCTGTCTAGCGGGAGAGAGAAGACCCAGTACTTC
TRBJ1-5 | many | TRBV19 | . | CASSIRGGSNQPQHF | TGTGCCAGTAGTATTCGTGGGGGGAGCAATCAGCCCCAGCATTTT
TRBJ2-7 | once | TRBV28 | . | CASSSLYEQYF | TGTGCCAGCAGTTCCCTCTACGAGCAGTACTTC
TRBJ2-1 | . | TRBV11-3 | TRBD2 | CASSLAGTSGSAQFF | TGTGCCAGCAGCTTAGCAGGGACTAGCGGGAGTGCGCAGTTCTTC
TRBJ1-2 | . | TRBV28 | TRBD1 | CASSPTLGDRGPGTF | TGTGCCAGCAGTCCTACTCTCGGGGACAGGGGCCCTGGGACCTTC
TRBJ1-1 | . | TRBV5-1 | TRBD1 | CASSFARGLPPTEAFF | TGCGCCAGCAGCTTTGCCAGGGGGCTGCCGCCCACTGAAGCTTTCTTT
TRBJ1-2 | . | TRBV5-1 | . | CASSLGQPYGYTF | TGCGCCAGCAGCTTGGGACAACCCTATGGCTACACCTTC
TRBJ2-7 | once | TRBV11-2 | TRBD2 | CASSQRLAGEQYF | TGTGCCAGCAGCCAACGACTAGCGGGCGAGCAGTACTTC
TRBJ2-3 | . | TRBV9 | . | CASSVEGGTSTDTQYF | TGTGCCAGCAGCGTAGAAGGCGGGACTAGCACAGATACGCAGTATTTT